The clone carrying this T cell receptor (beta chain) has just one count. The antigen is not known. Produced via immunoSEQ multiplex PCR; TCRdb's table is partial and in-frame only. The data hold tens of thousands of clones, with roughly 91% observed a single time. The germline V gene has CDR1 SEHNR and CDR2 FQNEAQ (reference sequence). The CDR3 sequence is 14 residues long. Trimming left V 5 bases short and J 5 bases short, with 16 bases between. This entry belongs to a study of graft-versus-host responses after intestinal transplantation. General study findings and limits: GvH clones appeared in recipient marrow, some first in ileum or blood. Clonal ratios of graft-versus-host to host-versus-graft in allografts were high for patients exhibiting graft-donor T cell macrochimerism.

The origin of this receptor is a human donor who received an intestinal transplant. The sequenced sample was unstimulated CD8+ T cells sorted from spleen or lymph node cells, obtained before intestinal transplant. This chain joins TRBV7-9 and TRBJ2-7; D is possibly TRBD1 (5 bases). CDR3 DNA: TGTGCCAGCAGCCCCCTAGGGGCTCCCCACGAGCAGTACTTC. Translated: CASSPLGAPHEQYF.